This T cell receptor beta chain was identified during a study of CD8 T cells in ankylosing spondylitis. TCRdb fed the 5' RACE reads into MiXCR, producing one record per CDR3 protein. The table has about 500,000 distinct CDR3 sequences, about 5.2% seen once. Overall study results and limits: A TCR beta motif of fewer than ten highly homologous variants seemed to mark ankylosing spondylitis blood.

This clonotype has ten or more counts. The antigen is not known. The germline gives CDR1 DFQATT, CDR2 SNEGSKA (reference sequence). CDR3 length equals 13 residues. The germline V and J ends were trimmed by 1 base and 11 bases, with 17 bases remaining between them. The sequencing sample was made of blood, either unsorted or a sorted T cell fraction (not recorded which). The sequence was obtained from a male donor with ankylosing spondylitis. V gene TRBV20-1 combines with J gene TRBJ2-5; D possibly corresponds to TRBD2 (8 bases). The CDR3 protein is CSARAFGRGQQYF. DNA of the CDR3: TGCAGTGCTAGAGCCTTCGGGAGGGGGCAACAGTACTTC.